The sequence of this T cell receptor beta chain was determined in a study of blood T cell repertoires in COVID-19. Whole-study context: The cDNA or gDNA used as material had been derived from T cells, B-cell-depleted T cells, or PBMCs.

V was pared by 0 bases and J by 1 base, with 12 bases between. The germline CDR1 and CDR2 sequences are SQVTM and ANQGSEA. This CDR3 region has 15 residues. The method was immunoSEQ multiplex PCR; TCRdb's version includes in-frame clones alone and lacks a portion of them. Among tens of thousands of clones, around 87% were seen once, and the ten largest hold roughly a sixth. The chain joins TRBV29-1 to TRBJ1-1, with D possibly being TRBD1 (5 bases). Sequenced material: peripheral blood. The receptor comes from a human donor in a cohort sampled during active COVID-19. The CDR3 protein is CSVEDLHRQNTEAFF. CDR3 bases: TGCAGCGTTGAAGATCTTCACAGGCAGAACACTGAAGCTTTCTTT.